This T cell receptor (beta chain) was sequenced in a study of early stage breast cancer tumors. Study-level background: About 70% of the 16 invasive tumors were ER+, PR+ and HER2-. Study observations and caveats: In about 90% of the 16 patients, blood comparison separated tumor from normal breast.

V trimming: 2 bases; J trimming: 6 bases; junction bases outside the gene matches: 7. The CDR3 is 17 residues long. Germline CDR1 and CDR2: LGHNA and YSLEER. The assay was immunoSEQ multiplex PCR, and TCRdb's table has in-frame clones only and misses some. Among about 53,000 clones listed, 90% to 95% were seen once. About this clone itself: Its antigen is unknown.

Material for sequencing was blood. The J gene is TRBJ2-2, the V gene TRBV4-3; TRBD2 matches 12 bases. The source of this sequence is a person aged 70 to 85 with breast cancer. The CDR3 protein is CASSQRPPSGGAGELFF. CDR3 DNA: TGCGCCAGCAGCCAAAGACCTCCTAGCGGGGGGGCCGGGGAGCTGTTTTTT.